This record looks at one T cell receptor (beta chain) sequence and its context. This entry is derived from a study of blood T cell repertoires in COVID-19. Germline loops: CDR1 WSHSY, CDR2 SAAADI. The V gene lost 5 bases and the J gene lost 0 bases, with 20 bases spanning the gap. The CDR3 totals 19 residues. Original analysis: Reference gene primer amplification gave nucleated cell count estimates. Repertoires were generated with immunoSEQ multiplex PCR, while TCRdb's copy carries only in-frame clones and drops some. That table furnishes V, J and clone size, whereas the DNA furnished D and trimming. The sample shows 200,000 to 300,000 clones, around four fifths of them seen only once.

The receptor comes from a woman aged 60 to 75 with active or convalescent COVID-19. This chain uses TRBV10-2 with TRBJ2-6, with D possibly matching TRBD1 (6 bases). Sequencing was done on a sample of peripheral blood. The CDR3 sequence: CASSTAGTSNPSGANVLTF. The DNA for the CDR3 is TGCGCCAGCAGTACCGCCGGGACAAGCAATCCCTCTGGGGCCAACGTCCTGACTTTC.